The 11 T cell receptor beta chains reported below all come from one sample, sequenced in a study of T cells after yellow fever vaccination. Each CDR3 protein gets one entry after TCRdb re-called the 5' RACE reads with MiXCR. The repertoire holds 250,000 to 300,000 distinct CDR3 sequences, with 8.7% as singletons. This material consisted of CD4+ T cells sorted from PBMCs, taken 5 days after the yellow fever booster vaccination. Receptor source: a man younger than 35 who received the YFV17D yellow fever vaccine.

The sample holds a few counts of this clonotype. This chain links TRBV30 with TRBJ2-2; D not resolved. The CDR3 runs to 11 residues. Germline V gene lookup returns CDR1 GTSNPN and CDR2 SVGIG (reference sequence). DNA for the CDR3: TGTGCTGGCCAGCCCACCGGGGAGCTGTTTTTT. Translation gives CAGQPTGELFF.

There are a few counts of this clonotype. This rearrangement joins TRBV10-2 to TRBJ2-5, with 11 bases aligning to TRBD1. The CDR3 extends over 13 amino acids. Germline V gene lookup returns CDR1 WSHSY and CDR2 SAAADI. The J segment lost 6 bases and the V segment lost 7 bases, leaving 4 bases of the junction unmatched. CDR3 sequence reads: CASTLDRGQTQYF. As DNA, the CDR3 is TGCGCCAGCACCCTGGACAGGGGGCAGACCCAGTACTTC.

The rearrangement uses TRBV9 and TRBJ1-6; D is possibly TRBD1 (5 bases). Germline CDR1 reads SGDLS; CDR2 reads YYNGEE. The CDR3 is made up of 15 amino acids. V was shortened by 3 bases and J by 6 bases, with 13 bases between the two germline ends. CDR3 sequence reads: CASSDRQTANSPLHF. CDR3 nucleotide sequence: TGTGCCAGCAGCGATCGACAGACGGCTAATTCACCCCTCCACTTT.

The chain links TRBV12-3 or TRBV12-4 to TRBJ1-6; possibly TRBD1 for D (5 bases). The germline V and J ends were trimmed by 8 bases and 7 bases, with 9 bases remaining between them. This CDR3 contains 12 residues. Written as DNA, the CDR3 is TGTGCCAGCTCCAGGGCCAATTCACCCCTCCACTTT. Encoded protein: CASSRANSPLHF.

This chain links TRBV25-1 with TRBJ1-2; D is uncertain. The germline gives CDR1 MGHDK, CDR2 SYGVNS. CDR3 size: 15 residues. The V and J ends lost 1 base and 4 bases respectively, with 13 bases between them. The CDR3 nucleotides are TGTGCCAGCAGTGAATTGGCAGGAGGCGGCTATGGCTACACCTTC. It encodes CASSELAGGGYGYTF.

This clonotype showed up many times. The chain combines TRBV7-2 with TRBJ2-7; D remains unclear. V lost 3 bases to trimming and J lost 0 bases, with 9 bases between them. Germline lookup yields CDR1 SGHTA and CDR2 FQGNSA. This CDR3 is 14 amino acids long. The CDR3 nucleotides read TGTGCCAGCAGCTTGGGCAGGTACTCCTACGAGCAGTACTTC. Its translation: CASSLGRYSYEQYF.

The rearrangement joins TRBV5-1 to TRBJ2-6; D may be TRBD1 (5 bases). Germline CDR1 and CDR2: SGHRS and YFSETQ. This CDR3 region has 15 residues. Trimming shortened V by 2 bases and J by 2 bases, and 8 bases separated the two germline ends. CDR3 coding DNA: TGCGCCAGCAGCTTTATAGGGGCTGGGGCCAACGTCCTGACTTTC. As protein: CASSFIGAGANVLTF.

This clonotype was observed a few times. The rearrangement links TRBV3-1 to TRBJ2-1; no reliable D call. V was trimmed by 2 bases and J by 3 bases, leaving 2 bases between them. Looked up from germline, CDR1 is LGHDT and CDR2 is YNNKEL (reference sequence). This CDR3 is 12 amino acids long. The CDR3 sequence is CASSQIYNEQFF. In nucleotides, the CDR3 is TGTGCCAGCAGCCAAATCTACAATGAGCAGTTCTTC.

The CDR3 DNA reads TGCAGTGCCCCGGGACAGGGGGATTCACCCCTCCACTTT. Amino acid sequence: CSAPGQGDSPLHF. The V gene is TRBV20-1, the J gene TRBJ1-6; 11 nucleotides line up with TRBD1. CDR3 length: 13 residues. V lost 6 bases, J lost 8 bases, and 3 bases stayed unmatched. Germline lookup yields CDR1 DFQATT and CDR2 SNEGSKA (reference sequence).

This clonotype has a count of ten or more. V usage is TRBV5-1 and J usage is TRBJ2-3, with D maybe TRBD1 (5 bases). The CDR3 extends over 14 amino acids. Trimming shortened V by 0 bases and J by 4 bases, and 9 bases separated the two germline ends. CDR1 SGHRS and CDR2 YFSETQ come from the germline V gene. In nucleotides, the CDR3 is TGCGCCAGCAGCTTGGCCAGGGTCCCAGATACGCAGTATTTT. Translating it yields CASSLARVPDTQYF. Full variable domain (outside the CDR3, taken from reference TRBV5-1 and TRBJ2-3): KAGVTQTPRYLIKTRGQQVTLSCSPISGHRSVSWYQQTPGQGLQFLFEYFSETQRNKGNFPGRFSGRQFSNSRSEMNVSTLELGDSALYLCASSLARVPDTQYFGPGTRLTVL.

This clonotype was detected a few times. CDR3 nucleotide sequence: TGTGCTAGTGGTCTCACGGGACGGACCAATCAGCCCCAGCATTTT. It is translated as CASGLTGRTNQPQHF. The chain carries TRBV12-5 and TRBJ1-5; possibly TRBD1 for D (5 bases). V was shortened by 5 bases and J by 3 bases, with 14 bases between the two germline ends. The CDR3 is 15 amino acids. CDR1 is LGHNT and CDR2 is FRNRAP in the germline V gene.